This entry lists 32 T cell receptor beta chains sequenced from one sample in a study of blood T cell repertoires in COVID-19. Generated by immunoSEQ multiplex PCR, the TCRdb table keeps only in-frame clones and is missing some. There are some 100,000 clones in the sample; about nine tenths occur only once, and more than 5% lies in the top ten. The specimen sequenced was peripheral blood. These receptors were collected from a man in his 70s with acute or convalescent COVID-19.

The V call is TRBV7-9, the J call TRBJ1-5; possibly TRBD1 for D (6 bases). Between the trimmed V and J ends, which lost 3 bases and 1 base, there was a span of 10 bases. Germline V lookup: CDR1 SEHNR, CDR2 FQNEAQ (reference sequence). This CDR3 contains 15 residues. The chain's CDR3 is CASSFSDRSNQPQHF. The DNA for the CDR3 is TGTGCCAGCAGCTTTTCCGACAGGAGCAATCAGCCCCAGCATTTT.

The chain has TRBV4-3 and TRBJ1-1; TRBD1 agrees at 7 bases. The CDR3 spans 13 residues. After removal of 3 bases from V and 7 bases from J, the junction contained 5 bases not matched to a gene. Germline V gene sequence: CDR1 LGHNA, CDR2 YSLEER. The DNA of the CDR3 is TGCGCCAGCAGCCAGGCCCAGGGGGGTGAAGCTTTCTTT. It translates to CASSQAQGGEAFF.

The gene calls are TRBV3-1 (or the pseudogene TRBV3-2) and TRBJ1-3; a possible D gene is TRBD1 (6 bases). Germline lookup yields CDR1 LGHDT and CDR2 YNNKEL (reference sequence). Trimming cost V 1 base and J 1 base, with 11 bases left between them. The CDR3 runs 16 residues. This chain's CDR3 is CASSQGVRGSGNTIYF. Written as DNA, the CDR3 is TGTGCCAGCAGCCAAGGGGTCAGGGGATCTGGAAACACCATATATTTT.

This chain links TRBV7-6 with TRBJ2-2, with D perhaps TRBD2 (5 bases). The CDR3 consists of 18 residues. V lost 1 base and J 5 bases, leaving 20 bases between the germline ends. Germline lookup yields CDR1 SGHVS and CDR2 FNYEAQ. As DNA, the CDR3 is TGTGCCAGCAGCTTAGGAGGTCTAGCTTCAAGTGGGACCGGGGAGCTGTTTTTT. It encodes CASSLGGLASSGTGELFF.

CDR3 sequence reads: CASSLGLAGLSEQYF. CDR3 coding DNA: TGTGCCAGCAGCCTAGGACTCGCGGGACTTTCCGAGCAGTACTTC. The chain is built from TRBV3-1 (or the pseudogene TRBV3-2) and TRBJ2-7, with D possibly matching TRBD2 (6 bases). V shed 4 bases and J shed 6 bases, with 19 bases lying between them. Germline CDR1 reads LGHDT; CDR2 reads YNNKEL (reference sequence). CDR3 size: 15 residues.

CDR3 nucleotides: TGTGCCAGCAGCCGGGGGACAGCGAACACCGGGGAGCTGTTTTTT. Translated, it gives CASSRGTANTGELFF. The chain couples TRBV3-1 (or the pseudogene TRBV3-2) to TRBJ2-2; 7 bases match TRBD1. Trimming cost V 4 bases and J 0 bases; bases outside gene matches: 2. This CDR3 has 15 residues. Germline CDR1 is LGHDT and CDR2 is YNNKEL (reference sequence).

The gene calls are TRBV6-5 and TRBJ1-2; no reliable D call. Germline-derived CDR1 and CDR2 are MNHEY and SVGAGI. This CDR3 has 15 amino acids. V lost 5 bases, J lost 2 bases, and 15 bases lay in between. CDR3 loop: CASSPIGRSNYGYTF. CDR3 DNA: TGTGCCAGCAGTCCGATCGGCAGGTCCAACTATGGCTACACCTTC.

The genes are TRBV9 and TRBJ2-1, with TRBD2 identical over 7 bases. Germline CDR1 is SGDLS and CDR2 is YYNGEE. V was clipped by 2 bases and J by 4 bases; unmatched bases: 9. The CDR3 has 16 amino acids. The CDR3 DNA follows: TGTGCCAGCAGCGTTTCGACTAGCAGGAGTTACAATGAGCAGTTCTTC. It yields the protein CASSVSTSRSYNEQFF.

This sequence joins TRBV7-8 and TRBJ1-2, with D possibly being TRBD1 (6 bases). The germline V gene has CDR1 SGHVS and CDR2 FQNEAQ. The CDR3 runs to 13 residues. Trimming stripped 1 base from V and 8 bases from J, with 11 bases between. The CDR3 loop reads CASSLDGTKGYTF. The CDR3 DNA follows: TGTGCCAGCAGCTTAGACGGGACAAAGGGCTACACCTTC. Complete variable domain (other parts from reference TRBV7-8 and TRBJ1-2): GAGVSQSPRYKVAKRGQDVALRCDPISGHVSLFWYQQALGQGPEFLTYFQNEAQLDKSGLPSDRFFAERPEGSVSTLKIQRTQQEDSAVYLCASSLDGTKGYTFGSGTRLTVV.

The count of this clone is one. The V call is TRBV6-6, the J call TRBJ1-1, with 7 bases identical to TRBD1. The V gene's germline CDR1 is MNHNY and CDR2 SVGAGI (reference sequence). J lost 1 base, V lost 4 bases, and 6 bases had no gene match. This CDR3 comprises 15 residues. The CDR3 DNA sequence: TGTGCCAGCAGTTCCATACCAGGGGGGAACACTGAAGCTTTCTTT. Translating it yields CASSSIPGGNTEAFF.

The chain has TRBV30 and TRBJ1-2, with D perhaps TRBD1 (6 bases). The CDR3 is made up of 14 amino acids. The V gene lost 0 bases and the J gene lost 7 bases, with 15 bases spanning the gap. The germline gives CDR1 GTSNPN, CDR2 SVGIG (reference sequence). CDR3 sequence (DNA): TGTGCCTGGAGTGTACCTGGGGGCTTTAGTGGCTACACCTTC. Protein: CAWSVPGGFSGYTF.

The V and J genes are TRBV5-1 and TRBJ2-5; 10 bases fit TRBD2. Germline assignment: CDR1 SGHRS and CDR2 YFSETQ. Trimming cost V 3 bases and J 5 bases; bases outside gene matches: 10. The CDR3 totals 16 residues. The CDR3 is CASSWEAGGQEETQYF. The CDR3 coding sequence is TGCGCCAGCAGCTGGGAAGCGGGGGGGCAGGAGGAGACCCAGTACTTC. Filled out from reference TRBV5-1 and TRBJ2-5, the complete variable domain reads KAGVTQTPRYLIKTRGQQVTLSCSPISGHRSVSWYQQTPGQGLQFLFEYFSETQRNKGNFPGRFSGRQFSNSRSEMNVSTLELGDSALYLCASSWEAGGQEETQYFGPGTRLLVL.

This chain links TRBV29-1 with TRBJ2-1; TRBD2 might be the D (5 bases). This CDR3 region has 12 residues. Germline V gives CDR1 SQVTM, CDR2 ANQGSEA. Trimming left V 8 bases short and J 1 base short, with 9 bases between. The CDR3: CSPRTSYNEQFF. The CDR3, as DNA: TGCAGCCCGAGGACTTCCTACAATGAGCAGTTCTTC.

This chain joins TRBV5-6 and TRBJ1-3; D is unresolved. The CDR3 is 15 amino acids. Germline assignment: CDR1 SGHDT and CDR2 YYEEEE. The V and J ends lost 1 base and 2 bases respectively, with 10 bases between them. CDR3 sequence (DNA): TGTGCCAGCAGCTTGCGGATGGCGGCTGGAAACACCATATATTTT. It translates to CASSLRMAAGNTIYF.

The rearrangement uses TRBV7-9 and TRBJ2-3; weak D call: TRBD2 (5 bases). The germline CDR1 and CDR2 sequences are SEHNR and FQNEAQ (reference sequence). Trimming pared 1 base from V and 6 bases from J, leaving 8 bases between. This CDR3 is 13 amino acids long. The CDR3 here is CASSLGGLDTQYF. DNA for the CDR3: TGTGCCAGCAGCTTAGGAGGACTTGATACGCAGTATTTT.

The CDR3 region is CASGLRAGGAETQYF. DNA for the CDR3: TGTGCTAGTGGTTTGAGGGCAGGGGGCGCGGAGACCCAGTACTTC. The chain combines TRBV12-5 with TRBJ2-5; 8 nucleotides line up with TRBD1. This CDR3 has 15 amino acids. The trim removed 2 bases at V and 5 bases at J, leaving 7 bases unmatched. Germline V gene data show CDR1 as LGHNT and CDR2 as FRNRAP.

This chain connects TRBV5-1 to TRBJ2-5, with D possibly matching TRBD2 (7 bases). V shed 3 bases and J shed 4 bases, with 19 bases lying between them. The CDR3 spans 16 residues. The germline V gene has CDR1 SGHRS and CDR2 YFSETQ. DNA for the CDR3: TGCGCCAGCAGCTATGGCCTTAGGGGGGAGGGAGAGACCCAGTACTTC. Translated: CASSYGLRGEGETQYF. The full variable domain, with the rest looked up from reference TRBV5-1 and TRBJ2-5, is KAGVTQTPRYLIKTRGQQVTLSCSPISGHRSVSWYQQTPGQGLQFLFEYFSETQRNKGNFPGRFSGRQFSNSRSEMNVSTLELGDSALYLCASSYGLRGEGETQYFGPGTRLLVL.

The chain has TRBV19 and TRBJ2-5; D gene uncertain. With 6 bases removed from V and 5 bases from J, the gap between germline ends came to 13 bases. The CDR3 totals 13 residues. The germline V gene has CDR1 LNHDA and CDR2 SQIVND (reference sequence). CDR3 protein: CASRYKTWETQYF. CDR3 sequence (DNA): TGTGCCAGTAGGTATAAGACTTGGGAGACCCAGTACTTC.

The V and J genes are TRBV28 and TRBJ1-2; 8 bases align to TRBD1. CDR1 and CDR2 from the germline V gene are MDHEN and SYDVKM. The CDR3 is 12 amino acids. V gave up 8 bases and J gave up 7 bases; unmatched junction bases: 6. The CDR3 sequence: CASAGGVVGYTF. CDR3 sequence (DNA): TGTGCCAGCGCAGGGGGCGTGGTTGGCTACACCTTC.

The chain links TRBV5-1 to TRBJ1-1; no reliable D call. CDR1 SGHRS and CDR2 YFSETQ come from the germline V gene. CDR3 length: 13 amino acids. Trimming removed 6 bases at V and 7 bases at J, with 16 bases between. As DNA, the CDR3 is TGCGCCAGCACATTACAGCCTACCCATGAAGCTTTCTTT. The encoded protein is CASTLQPTHEAFF.

The chain joins TRBV2 to TRBJ1-1, with 8 bases fitting TRBD1. This CDR3 has 16 residues. Germline V gene data show CDR1 as SNHLY and CDR2 as FYNNEI. The V segment lost 2 bases and the J segment 2 bases; nucleotides outside the gene matches: 7. CDR3 protein: CASSEWLQGVNTEAFF. CDR3 in DNA: TGTGCCAGCAGTGAATGGTTACAGGGGGTTAACACTGAAGCTTTCTTT.

J is TRBJ1-1 and V is TRBV5-6; D not certain. V lost 4 bases to trimming and J lost 1 base, with 5 bases between them. This CDR3 is built from 12 residues. CDR1 SGHDT and CDR2 YYEEEE come from the germline V gene. The DNA of the CDR3 is TGTGCCAGCAGCCCAGGGAACACTGAAGCTTTCTTT. Translating it yields CASSPGNTEAFF.

This sequence joins TRBV27 and TRBJ1-6; D might be TRBD1 (5 bases). V lost 3 bases and J 7 bases, leaving 13 bases between the germline ends. The CDR3 covers 15 residues. Germline values: CDR1 MNHEY, CDR2 SMNVEV (reference sequence). The CDR3 DNA reads as TGTGCCAGCAGTTTGTCGGGGGTAGGGAATTCACCCCTCCACTTT. The encoded protein is CASSLSGVGNSPLHF.

The chain combines TRBV15 with TRBJ2-7, with D possibly TRBD2 on 6 matching bases. CDR3 length: 16 amino acids. Trimming cost V 0 bases and J 2 bases, with 14 bases left between them. Germline-derived CDR1 and CDR2 are LNHNV and YYDKDF (reference sequence). The CDR3 DNA reads as TGTGCCACCAGCAGAGATTCTCGCGGGGTTGCCTACGAGCAGTACTTC. This encodes CATSRDSRGVAYEQYF.

The CDR3 reads CASSLAANTIYF. CDR3 nucleotide sequence: TGTGCCAGCAGTTTAGCCGCGAACACCATATATTTT. The V gene is TRBV12-3 or TRBV12-4, the J gene TRBJ1-3; no definite D call. Trimming took 0 bases from V and 7 from J, leaving 4 bases between them. CDR3 length: 12 amino acids.

This sequence joins TRBV7-2 and TRBJ2-7; possibly TRBD2 for D (5 bases). Between the trimmed V and J ends, which lost 1 base and 7 bases, there was a span of 14 bases. The CDR3 loop spans 14 amino acids. Germline V gene sequence: CDR1 SGHTA, CDR2 FQGNSA. CDR3: CASSLDRLKGEQYF. CDR3 nucleotide sequence: TGTGCCAGCAGCTTAGATCGACTAAAAGGGGAGCAGTACTTC.

The genes are TRBV7-9 and TRBJ1-1; D remains unclear. Germline V gives CDR1 SEHNR, CDR2 FQNEAQ (reference sequence). The CDR3 totals 12 residues. V was shortened by 8 bases and J by 5 bases, with 12 bases between the two germline ends. The CDR3 DNA reads TGTGCCAGCCTTGGTAGAGAGACTGAAGCTTTCTTT. It encodes CASLGRETEAFF.

This chain connects TRBV7-9 to TRBJ1-3, with D possibly matching TRBD1 (5 bases). CDR1 and CDR2 (germline): SEHNR, FQNEAQ (reference sequence). V was pared by 5 bases and J by 3 bases, with 23 bases between. The CDR3 is 18 residues long. The CDR3 DNA reads TGTGCCAGCAGCCGGGAGAGCGGGGGACTTCGATATGGAAACACCATATATTTT. It yields the protein CASSRESGGLRYGNTIYF.

This clone has only one observation. The chain joins TRBV9 to TRBJ2-4; 10 bases match TRBD2. V shed 3 bases, J shed 8 bases, and the junction held 5 bases outside the gene matches. The CDR3 loop spans 14 amino acids. Germline-derived CDR1 and CDR2 are SGDLS and YYNGEE. In DNA form, the CDR3 reads TGTGCCAGCAGCGCCCTAGCGGGAGATTACATTCAGTACTTC. This sequence encodes CASSALAGDYIQYF.

The chain combines TRBV6-5 with TRBJ2-5; 8 bases align to TRBD2. This CDR3 has 14 residues. CDR1 MNHEY and CDR2 SVGAGI come from the germline V gene. J was trimmed by 2 bases and V by 5 bases; bases with no gene match: 4. The CDR3 region has the DNA TGTGCCAGCAGTCGGACTAGCAGGCAAGAGACCCAGTACTTC. Translated, it gives CASSRTSRQETQYF.

This sequence joins TRBV2 and TRBJ2-1, with D maybe TRBD2 (6 bases). The V and J ends lost 2 bases and 9 bases respectively, with 8 bases between them. CDR1 and CDR2 (germline): SNHLY, FYNNEI. The CDR3 spans 12 residues. The chain's CDR3 is CASSETSIEQFF. The CDR3 region has the DNA TGTGCCAGCAGTGAAACTAGCATTGAGCAGTTCTTC.

The chain recombines TRBV2 with TRBJ1-6, with D possibly matching TRBD1 (5 bases). This CDR3 is 14 amino acids long. Germline V CDR1 and CDR2: SNHLY, FYNNEI. The V end lost 3 bases, the J end lost 9 bases, and 12 bases lay between the germline ends. The CDR3: CASSDRVSSSPLHF. The CDR3 DNA is TGTGCCAGCAGTGACAGGGTCTCGAGTTCACCCCTCCACTTT.